Presented here are 30 T cell receptor beta chains from one specimen sequenced in a study of cytomegalovirus exposure and HLA in healthy donors. The PCR used 60 Vbeta and 13 Jbeta primers. Clones were read by immunoSEQ multiplex PCR, and TCRdb kept only the in-frame ones, dropping some. The table shows around 150,000 clones, with approximately 79% occurring only once. Sample: PBMCs. The receptors originated from a woman in her 50s in good health and CMV-seropositive.

This clone has more than one count but fewer than ten. The chain carries TRBV4-1 and TRBJ1-1; D not resolved. V was shortened by 0 bases and J by 4 bases, with 9 bases between the two germline ends. CDR1 is MGHRA and CDR2 is YSYEKL in the germline V gene. The CDR3 extends over 14 amino acids. CDR3 amino acids: CASSQDRWSTEAFF. Here the CDR3 DNA reads TGCGCCAGCAGCCAAGATAGATGGAGCACTGAAGCTTTCTTT.

This sequence joins TRBV18 and TRBJ2-5; 7 bases map to TRBD2. CDR1 KGHSH and CDR2 LQKENI come from the germline V gene. J gave up 3 bases and V 3 bases, and 13 bases lay outside the gene matches. This CDR3 has 17 residues. CDR3 nucleotide sequence: TGTGCCAGCTCACCCCAGACGCGTCAGCGGGGAAAAGAGACCCAGTACTTC. Translation gives CASSPQTRQRGKETQYF.

This chain's CDR3 is CASSLNVLGQEYF. In DNA, the CDR3 is TGTGCCAGCAGCTTGAATGTATTGGGACAGGAGTACTTC. The chain combines TRBV5-6 with TRBJ2-4; TRBD1 aligns across 8 bases. Germline CDR1 reads SGHDT; CDR2 reads YYEEEE. V trimming: 1 base; J trimming: 14 bases; junction bases outside the gene matches: 8. CDR3 length: 13 residues.

The rearrangement joins TRBV2 to TRBJ2-2, with TRBD1 matching 8 bases. The CDR3 loop spans 14 amino acids. The V and J ends lost 6 bases and 3 bases, in that order; junction bases with no gene match: 3. CDR1 SNHLY and CDR2 FYNNEI come from the germline V gene. CDR3 residues: CASRPGGYTGELFF. The CDR3, as DNA: TGTGCCAGCAGACCAGGGGGCTACACCGGGGAGCTGTTTTTT.

V usage is TRBV5-4 and J usage is TRBJ2-7; the D gene is possibly TRBD2 (5 bases). With 0 bases removed from V and 9 bases from J, the gap between germline ends came to 16 bases. CDR1 is SGHNT, CDR2 YYREEE, per germline (reference sequence). There are 14 residues in the CDR3. CDR3 sequence (DNA): TGTGCCAGCAGCTTGGGTGACATAGCGCACCGGCAGTACTTC. As protein: CASSLGDIAHRQYF.

With respect to this clone: Other nucleotide sequences from this sample produce the same CDR3. The chain carries TRBV28 and TRBJ2-1; the match to TRBD2 covers 8 bases. V gave up 2 bases and J gave up 2 bases; unmatched junction bases: 2. CDR1 is MDHEN and CDR2 is SYDVKM in the germline V gene. The CDR3 has 15 residues. Here the CDR3 DNA reads TGTGCCAGCAGTTTAGCGGGAGGCACCTACAATGAGCAGTTCTTC. Amino acids: CASSLAGGTYNEQFF.

V is TRBV2 and J is TRBJ2-7; perhaps TRBD2 as D (6 bases). The CDR3 loop spans 14 amino acids. CDR1 is SNHLY, CDR2 FYNNEI, per germline. Between the trimmed V and J ends, which lost 2 bases and 2 bases, there was a span of 10 bases. The CDR3 loop is CASSERGAAYEQYF. CDR3 sequence (DNA): TGTGCCAGCAGTGAACGCGGGGCTGCCTACGAGCAGTACTTC.

This clone occurred a few times. This chain links TRBV19 with TRBJ1-1, with 7 bases aligning to TRBD1. V shed 6 bases and J 0 bases; nucleotides not matched to a gene: 4. Germline V CDR1 and CDR2: LNHDA, SQIVND (reference sequence). CDR3 length: 14 residues. The CDR3 DNA reads TGTGCCAGTAGACCGGGACAGATGAACACTGAAGCTTTCTTT. Translating it yields CASRPGQMNTEAFF.

The chain joins TRBV4-1 to TRBJ1-2; no reliable D call. V was cut by 2 bases and J by 2 bases, with 15 bases left in between. This CDR3 is built from 16 residues. The germline V gene encodes CDR1 MGHRA and CDR2 YSYEKL. CDR3 nucleotide sequence: TGCGCCAGCAGCCAAACCCGCGGCACCACCAACTATGGCTACACCTTC. This sequence encodes CASSQTRGTTNYGYTF.

Comments on this clone: The junction departs from germline at one end; a sequencing error may be responsible. The chain combines TRBV7-2 with TRBJ1-6, with D possibly TRBD1 on 5 matching bases. The CDR3 loop spans 14 amino acids. The germline V gene encodes CDR1 SGHTA and CDR2 FQGNSA. The CDR3: CASSLARRGKPPHF. The CDR3 DNA follows: TGTGCCAGCAGCTTAGCGCGGAGGGGCAAGCCCCCCCACTTT.

The gene calls are TRBV25-1 and TRBJ2-7; D perhaps matches TRBD1 (7 bases). The CDR3 length is 13 residues. Trimming cost V 7 bases and J 0 bases, with 10 bases left between them. Looked up from germline, CDR1 is MGHDK and CDR2 is SYGVNS. The CDR3 here is CASTRGVSYEQYF. The CDR3 region has the DNA TGTGCCAGCACCAGGGGGGTCTCCTACGAGCAGTACTTC.

The chain uses TRBV5-6 and TRBJ2-2; a possible D gene is TRBD2 (7 bases). Trimming removed 3 bases from V and 6 bases from J, with 18 bases in between. The germline V gene encodes CDR1 SGHDT and CDR2 YYEEEE. CDR3 size: 16 residues. CDR3 coding DNA: TGTGCCAGCAGCTCCTCCTCTTTCGGGGGGCCCGGGGAGCTGTTTTTT. Amino acids: CASSSSSFGGPGELFF.

The chain employs TRBV27 and TRBJ2-3; D may be TRBD1 (6 bases). The CDR3 sequence is 14 residues long. V shed 7 bases and J shed 5 bases, with 16 bases lying between them. Germline values: CDR1 MNHEY, CDR2 SMNVEV (reference sequence). Here the CDR3 reads CASTGAREGDTQYF. The CDR3 DNA sequence: TGTGCCAGCACAGGGGCTCGGGAAGGAGATACGCAGTATTTT.

The rearrangement joins TRBV4-1 to TRBJ2-4; 11 nucleotides line up with TRBD2. The CDR3 is 17 amino acids. Germline V gene lookup returns CDR1 MGHRA and CDR2 YSYEKL. V lost 1 base, J lost 8 bases, and 10 bases stayed unmatched. CDR3 protein: CASSQVLAGGYGDIQYF. As DNA, the CDR3 is TGCGCCAGCAGCCAAGTCCTAGCGGGGGGATATGGGGACATTCAGTACTTC.

The gene calls are TRBV18 and TRBJ1-4, with D maybe TRBD1 (5 bases). Trimming took 3 bases from V and 7 from J, leaving 12 bases between them. Germline CDR1 KGHSH, CDR2 LQKENI. The CDR3 covers 14 residues. CDR3 in DNA: TGTGCCAGCTCACCGTATGGGGCACGTGAAAAACTGTTTTTT. This sequence encodes CASSPYGAREKLFF.

The chain combines TRBV7-2 with TRBJ1-1, with a weak D call TRBD1 (5 bases). V was shortened by 0 bases and J by 3 bases, with 11 bases between the two germline ends. Germline CDR1 and CDR2: SGHTA and FQGNSA. This CDR3 spans 15 amino acids. The CDR3 loop reads CASSLALGGYTEAFF. The CDR3 nucleotides are TGTGCCAGCAGCTTAGCGCTTGGGGGGTACACTGAAGCTTTCTTT. The whole variable domain, filled in from reference TRBV7-2 and TRBJ1-1, reads GAGVSQSPSNKVTEKGKDVELRCDPISGHTALYWYRQSLGQGLEFLIYFQGNSAPDKSGLPSDRFSAERTGGSVSTLTIQRTQQEDSAVYLCASSLALGGYTEAFFGQGTRLTVV.

Note on this clone: Other nucleotide sequences in the sample specify the same CDR3. The chain links TRBV28 to TRBJ1-5; TRBD1 matches 8 bases. Trimming cost V 6 bases and J 2 bases; bases outside gene matches: 6. CDR3 length: 15 amino acids. Germline V gene data show CDR1 as MDHEN and CDR2 as SYDVKM. DNA for the CDR3: TGTGCCAGCAGGCTACAGGGGGGAGGCAATCAGCCCCAGCATTTT. The encoded protein is CASRLQGGGNQPQHF.

This clone has a handful of counts. The chain couples TRBV18 to TRBJ2-7, with 8 bases that match TRBD1. In germline, CDR1 is KGHSH, CDR2 LQKENI. V was pared by 3 bases and J by 3 bases, with 10 bases of the junction left unmatched. The CDR3 loop spans 16 amino acids. CDR3 sequence reads: CASSPPGQGRIYEQYF. The CDR3 bases are TGTGCCAGCTCACCTCCCGGACAGGGTAGAATCTACGAGCAGTACTTC.

This chain joins TRBV28 and TRBJ2-3, with 16 bases identical to TRBD2. The CDR3 is 18 amino acids. Germline CDR1 is MDHEN and CDR2 is SYDVKM. With V trimmed by 11 bases and J by 11 bases, 22 bases remained unmatched. The CDR3: CASSRELGTSGRAGGQYF. The CDR3 nucleotides read TGTGCCTCGTCCCGGGAGTTGGGGACTAGCGGGAGGGCCGGCGGGCAGTATTTT. The complete variable domain, with remaining parts taken from reference TRBV28 and TRBJ2-3, reads DVKVTQSSRYLVKRTGEKVFLECVQDMDHENMFWYRQDPGLGLRLIYFSYDVKMKEKGDIPEGYSVSREKKERFSLILESASTNQTSMYLCASSRELGTSGRAGGQYFGPGTRLTVL.

This clone was observed a few times. The chain combines TRBV2 with TRBJ2-1; 10 bases line up with TRBD2. This CDR3 has 15 amino acids. V lost 3 bases to trimming and J lost 9 bases; unmatched junction nucleotides: 8. The germline gives CDR1 SNHLY, CDR2 FYNNEI. The CDR3 DNA reads as TGTGCCAGCAGTGATGGCCTAGCGGGAGCGATTGAGCAGTTCTTC. Encoded protein: CASSDGLAGAIEQFF.

The chain combines TRBV19 with TRBJ2-1; 9 bases are shared with TRBD2. The CDR3 totals 17 residues. Germline V gene sequence: CDR1 LNHDA, CDR2 SQIVND (reference sequence). J gave up 0 bases and V 5 bases, and 8 bases lay outside the gene matches. The CDR3 loop reads CASSPSGASNSYNEQFF. In DNA, the CDR3 is TGTGCCAGTAGTCCTAGCGGGGCTTCAAACTCCTACAATGAGCAGTTCTTC.

The V gene is TRBV18, the J gene TRBJ1-1; D is ambiguous. The CDR3 contains 14 residues. V was clipped by 3 bases and J by 1 base, with 9 bases between them. In germline, CDR1 is KGHSH, CDR2 LQKENI. CDR3 residues: CASSPAVGNTEAFF. The CDR3 coding sequence is TGTGCCAGCTCACCGGCGGTTGGGAACACTGAAGCTTTCTTT.

This clone turned up a few times. This chain uses TRBV19 with TRBJ2-5, with 8 bases aligning to TRBD2. Trimming at V came to 5 bases and at J to 5 bases, leaving 10 bases not matched to a gene. Looked up from germline, CDR1 is LNHDA and CDR2 is SQIVND (reference sequence). CDR3 length equals 15 residues. The CDR3 sequence is CASSWTGGPRETQYF. The CDR3 region has the DNA TGTGCCAGTAGTTGGACGGGAGGGCCTAGGGAGACCCAGTACTTC.

J is TRBJ1-1 and V is TRBV5-4; D unclear. Trimming left V 2 bases short and J 4 bases short, with 12 bases between. This CDR3 region has 14 residues. Per the germline V gene, CDR1 is SGHNT and CDR2 is YYREEE (reference sequence). The CDR3 DNA follows: TGTGCCAGCAGCTTTGGGCCTCTTGTCACTGAAGCTTTCTTT. Its protein is CASSFGPLVTEAFF.

V and J are TRBV4-3 and TRBJ1-2; D gene unclear. The CDR3 consists of 15 residues. CDR1 and CDR2 (germline): LGHNA, YSLEER. Trimming removed 0 bases from V and 5 bases from J, with 13 bases in between. The CDR3 loop reads CASSQDYTRGYGYTF. The CDR3 DNA reads as TGCGCCAGCAGCCAAGACTATACACGAGGGTATGGCTACACCTTC.

The chain carries TRBV2 and TRBJ2-1; TRBD2 agrees at 7 bases. V lost 7 bases and J lost 0; bases outside the gene matches: 3. The CDR3 consists of 14 residues. The V gene's germline CDR1 is SNHLY and CDR2 FYNNEI. CDR3 nucleotide sequence: TGTGCCAGCAAACGGGAGGACTCCTACAATGAGCAGTTCTTC. Protein product: CASKREDSYNEQFF.

The V gene is TRBV10-3, the J gene TRBJ1-3, with D maybe TRBD1 (5 bases). CDR1 and CDR2 (germline): ENHRY, SYGVKD. This CDR3 comprises 16 residues. V lost 6 bases and J lost 4, with 19 bases in between. The CDR3 DNA reads as TGTGCCATCAGCCCGTTGGGGGGTCTGAGCGGAAACACCATATATTTT. Translated, it gives CAISPLGGLSGNTIYF.

The CDR3 region is CAISVSLAEQYF. CDR3 bases: TGTGCCATCAGTGTGTCCTTAGCCGAGCAGTACTTC. The chain couples TRBV10-3 to TRBJ2-7; D unclear. The CDR3 contains 12 residues. Germline CDR1 reads ENHRY; CDR2 reads SYGVKD. Trimming pared 4 bases from V and 6 bases from J, leaving 10 bases between.

V usage is TRBV28 and J usage is TRBJ1-5, with 8 bases matching TRBD1. V shed 6 bases and J 6 bases; nucleotides not matched to a gene: 16. Germline CDR1 and CDR2: MDHEN and SYDVKM. The CDR3 is 17 amino acids. DNA of the CDR3: TGTGCCAGCAGGTCCCTCATATTGGACAGGGAGGGTCAGCCCCAGCATTTT. It encodes CASRSLILDREGQPQHF.

The chain combines TRBV5-1 with TRBJ1-3; 7 positions agree with TRBD1. This CDR3 comprises 14 residues. Germline V CDR1 and CDR2: SGHRS, YFSETQ. Losses at the gene ends were 0 bases for V and 3 bases for J; bases not matched to a gene: 0. CDR3 nucleotide sequence: TGCGCCAGCAGCTTGGACAGGGGTGGAAACACCATATATTTT. Translated: CASSLDRGGNTIYF.